This T cell receptor beta chain came from a study of CD8 T cells in Susac syndrome. cDNA came from about 0.5 to 1 ug RNA primed by random hexamers. TCRdb itself ran the immunoSEQ multiplex PCR reads through MiXCR, one entry per CDR3 protein. The sample includes 84,000 or so distinct CDR3 sequences, about 95% of them seen just once. V was shortened by 1 base and J by 2 bases, with 10 bases between the two germline ends. This CDR3 comprises 15 residues. Germline CDR1 reads SGHVS; CDR2 reads FNYEAQ. The J gene is TRBJ2-3, the V gene TRBV7-6, with D possibly being TRBD1 or TRBD2 (5 bases each). This clonotype was obtained from a human donor with Susac syndrome. Sequencing was performed on CD8+ T cells from PBMCs. CDR3 residues: CASSLGGTSTDTQYF. The CDR3, as DNA: TGTGCCAGCAGCTTAGGAGGGACCTCCACAGATACGCAGTATTTT.